Following are 23 T cell receptor beta chains from one sample sequenced in a study of metastatic and nonmetastatic thyroid tumors. TCRdb re-called clones via MiXCR from the PCR reads. Altogether some 42,000 clones are present, about 27% being singletons, with the ten largest covering about 11%. All patients reached thyroid surgery having received no treatment beforehand. Sequenced sample: blood. These receptors all stem from a male donor with papillary thyroid cancer or a benign thyroid nodule (not recorded which). Some clones in this sample may be carry-over from other donors' samples.

On this clone itself: The same CDR3 also results from other DNA sequences found in this sample. The chain has TRBV4-1 and TRBJ1-1; D unclear. The V gene lost 4 bases and the J gene lost 0 bases, with 6 bases spanning the gap. Germline V lookup: CDR1 MGHRA, CDR2 YSYEKL. This CDR3 contains 13 residues. DNA for the CDR3: TGCGCCAGCAGCCTAGGATTGAACACTGAAGCTTTCTTT. It is translated as CASSLGLNTEAFF.

This clone ranks as medium-sized. Other DNA sequences from this sample encode an identical CDR3 as well. The chain has TRBV28 and TRBJ2-7; D is uncertain. Germline assignment: CDR1 MDHEN and CDR2 SYDVKM. V gave up 5 bases and J gave up 1 base, with 9 bases separating them. The CDR3 sequence is 13 residues long. The CDR3 DNA reads TGTGCCAGCAGTCCTCCCTCTTCCTACGAGCAGTACTTC. Its protein is CASSPPSSYEQYF.

This clone rates as medium-sized (0.01 to 0.1%). The V call is TRBV12-3 or TRBV12-4, the J call TRBJ2-5, with a possible D match to TRBD2 (7 bases). V dropped 3 bases and J dropped 4 bases, with 18 bases sitting between them. This CDR3 region has 16 residues. For the CDR3, the DNA is TGTGCCAGCAGTTTTATGGCCGGACGGGGGGCAGAGACCCAGTACTTC. This codes for CASSFMAGRGAETQYF.

The genes are TRBV11-2 and TRBJ2-3, with D tentatively TRBD2 (6 bases). Germline V lookup: CDR1 SGHAT, CDR2 FQNNGV. CDR3 size: 17 residues. Trimming removed 2 bases from V and 0 bases from J, with 15 bases in between. CDR3 region: CASSLRGGLGSTDTQYF. Here the CDR3 DNA reads TGTGCCAGCAGCTTACGAGGAGGGTTGGGGAGCACAGATACGCAGTATTTT.

This clone was picked up a small number of times. The gene calls are TRBV10-1 and TRBJ2-5; D not resolved. The CDR3 runs to 12 residues. The germline V gene has CDR1 WNHNN and CDR2 SYGVQD (reference sequence). The V gene lost 2 bases and the J gene lost 6 bases, with 7 bases spanning the gap. CDR3 nucleotides: TGCGCCAGCAGTGAGCCGTTTAAGACCCAGTACTTC. Translated: CASSEPFKTQYF.

This clone was detected ten times or more. V usage is TRBV18 and J usage is TRBJ1-1, with D possibly being TRBD1 (5 bases). Trimming stripped 6 bases from V and 3 bases from J, with 17 bases between. CDR3 size: 15 residues. CDR1 and CDR2 from the germline V gene are KGHSH and LQKENI. CDR3 sequence (DNA): TGTGCCAGCTCGTCTTACACCGGGGCGGACACTGAAGCTTTCTTT. It yields the protein CASSSYTGADTEAFF.

The chain employs TRBV3-1 and TRBJ1-2, with D possibly being TRBD1 (5 bases). Germline assignment: CDR1 LGHDT and CDR2 YNNKEL (reference sequence). The CDR3 consists of 14 residues. Trimming cost V 6 bases and J 5 bases, with 16 bases left between them. CDR3 amino acids: CASSPGTQVYGYTF. Here the CDR3 DNA reads TGTGCCAGCAGTCCAGGGACGCAGGTTTATGGCTACACCTTC.

The rearrangement uses TRBV19 and TRBJ2-1; the match to TRBD2 covers 7 bases. Germline V gene lookup returns CDR1 LNHDA and CDR2 SQIVND (reference sequence). This CDR3 has 13 amino acids. The V segment lost 2 bases and the J segment 7 bases; nucleotides outside the gene matches: 2. In DNA, the CDR3 is TGTGCCAGTAGTATAATGGGAGGGAATGAGCAGTTCTTC. Translating it yields CASSIMGGNEQFF. The full variable domain, in which reference TRBV19 and TRBJ2-1 provide the parts outside the CDR3, is DGGITQSPKYLFRKEGQNVTLSCEQNLNHDAMYWYRQDPGQGLRLIYYSQIVNDFQKGDIAEGYSVSREKKESFPLTVTSAQKNPTAFYLCASSIMGGNEQFFGPGTRLTVL.

This clone was counted at least ten times. The V and J genes are TRBV6-4 and TRBJ2-1; the match to TRBD2 covers 11 bases. The CDR3 extends over 16 amino acids. With 5 bases clipped from V and 5 bases from J, the junction kept 8 bases outside the gene matches. Germline CDR1 reads MRHNA; CDR2 reads SNTAGT. CDR3 sequence reads: CASSRTGTSGNNEQFF. The CDR3, as DNA: TGTGCCAGCAGTCGGACCGGGACTAGCGGTAACAATGAGCAGTTCTTC.

V usage is TRBV28 and J usage is TRBJ2-3; D is perhaps TRBD2 (6 bases). Per the germline V gene, CDR1 is MDHEN and CDR2 is SYDVKM. The CDR3 runs to 15 residues. Between the trimmed V and J ends, which lost 6 bases and 1 base, there was a span of 14 bases. The chain's CDR3 is CASSPAGRGTDTQYF. In DNA form, the CDR3 reads TGTGCCAGCAGCCCCGCGGGACGAGGCACAGATACGCAGTATTTT.

This clone counts as medium-sized (0.01 to 0.1%). J is TRBJ2-7 and V is TRBV6-1; 10 bases align to TRBD2. Germline assignment: CDR1 MNHNS and CDR2 SASEGT. The CDR3 spans 15 residues. Trimming cost V 2 bases and J 5 bases; bases outside gene matches: 6. The CDR3 DNA reads as TGTGCCAGCAGTGAAAGGCCTAGCGGGAGCCACGAGCAGTACTTC. As protein: CASSERPSGSHEQYF.

This clone was observed a few times. This chain connects TRBV20-1 to TRBJ1-5; D gene uncertain. This CDR3 comprises 15 residues. V was clipped by 0 bases and J by 9 bases, with 18 bases between them. The V gene's germline CDR1 is DFQATT and CDR2 SNEGSKA (reference sequence). The CDR3 reads CSARDPATVGLPQHF. The CDR3 nucleotides are TGCAGTGCTAGAGATCCGGCGACGGTAGGGTTGCCCCAGCATTTT.

J is TRBJ2-1 and V is TRBV6-1, with 7 nucleotides matching TRBD2. Germline V gene data show CDR1 as MNHNS and CDR2 as SASEGT. With 6 bases clipped from V and 1 base from J, the junction kept 6 bases outside the gene matches. CDR3 length: 15 amino acids. The CDR3 protein is CASSPRGGSYNEQFF. CDR3 nucleotides: TGTGCCAGCAGCCCTAGGGGAGGGTCCTACAATGAGCAGTTCTTC.

This chain connects TRBV18 to TRBJ2-3; D may correspond to TRBD1 or TRBD2 (6 bases each). The CDR3 runs 14 residues. The germline V gene has CDR1 KGHSH and CDR2 LQKENI. V was pared by 6 bases and J by 2 bases, with 12 bases between. Here the CDR3 DNA reads TGTGCCAGCTCCCGAGGGGGGAACACAGATACGCAGTATTTT. Translated: CASSRGGNTDTQYF.

The table lists this clone with a few counts. The gene calls are TRBV16 and TRBJ1-6, with D possibly TRBD1 on 5 matching bases. Trimming left V 2 bases short and J 16 bases short, with 9 bases between. This CDR3 spans 11 amino acids. CDR1 is KGHSY, CDR2 FQNENV, per germline. In DNA, the CDR3 is TGTGCCAGCAGCCAAACCGGGACTCTCCACTTT. Translated, it gives CASSQTGTLHF.

This clone was observed a handful of times. The genes are TRBV28 and TRBJ1-5, with a possible D match to TRBD1 (5 bases). Trimming stripped 4 bases from V and 5 bases from J, with 24 bases between. Germline V gene data show CDR1 as MDHEN and CDR2 as SYDVKM. The CDR3 has 18 residues. The CDR3 sequence: CASSWAGGSADLDQPQHF. CDR3 sequence (DNA): TGTGCCAGCAGTTGGGCGGGGGGGAGCGCGGACCTGGATCAGCCCCAGCATTTT.

This clone was observed a few times. The chain couples TRBV4-1 to TRBJ2-2; D possibly corresponds to TRBD2 (6 bases). This CDR3 has 16 residues. Trimming removed 0 bases at V and 4 bases at J, with 12 bases between. Looked up from germline, CDR1 is MGHRA and CDR2 is YSYEKL. The DNA for the CDR3 is TGCGCCAGCAGCCAAGAGGACGGGGGACTCACCGGGGAGCTGTTTTTT. It specifies CASSQEDGGLTGELFF.

This clone was seen more than once but under ten times. CDR3 bases: TGTGCCAGCAGCGATTTAATTAGTAGCGGAAGGGCCGGGGAGCTGTTTTTT. Translating it yields CASSDLISSGRAGELFF. The chain combines TRBV6-1 with TRBJ2-2, with TRBD2 as a possible D gene (6 bases). The CDR3 contains 17 residues. V was clipped by 6 bases and J by 6 bases, with 23 bases between them. CDR1 and CDR2 from the germline V gene are MNHNS and SASEGT.

Many counts were recorded for this clone. This chain joins TRBV13 and TRBJ2-5; 7 bases line up with TRBD1. The V segment lost 5 bases and the J segment 3 bases; nucleotides outside the gene matches: 6. CDR3 length equals 14 residues. From germline, CDR1 is PRHDT and CDR2 FYEKMQ (reference sequence). In nucleotides, the CDR3 is TGTGCCAGCAGCCTCGGGACAGCCAAAGAGACCCAGTACTTC. It translates to CASSLGTAKETQYF.

The chain carries TRBV13 and TRBJ2-1, with TRBD2 matching 13 bases. Germline-derived CDR1 and CDR2 are PRHDT and FYEKMQ (reference sequence). V lost 4 bases, J lost 4 bases, and 10 bases stayed unmatched. This CDR3 has 18 amino acids. This CDR3 reads CASSSLTSGRAAYNEQFF. CDR3 DNA: TGTGCCAGCAGCTCCCTTACTAGCGGGAGGGCCGCGTACAATGAGCAGTTCTTC.

This clone appeared many times. The genes are TRBV25-1 and TRBJ1-1; possible D gene TRBD1, 5 bases. Germline assignment: CDR1 MGHDK and CDR2 SYGVNS. The CDR3 covers 16 residues. Deletions cut 10 bases from V and 3 bases from J, with 24 bases between. CDR3 DNA sequence: TGTGCCACAAAGGGGAAATGGATTTTGGGGGACACTGAAGCTTTCTTT. The encoded protein is CATKGKWILGDTEAFF.

This clone was detected a few times. This chain connects TRBV20-1 to TRBJ1-2, with 8 positions matching TRBD1. CDR3 length: 14 residues. The J segment lost 8 bases and the V segment lost 3 bases, leaving 11 bases of the junction unmatched. Germline V gene data show CDR1 as DFQATT and CDR2 as SNEGSKA (reference sequence). In nucleotides, the CDR3 is TGCAGTGCTAGCTTCAGTACAGGGGGGGACGGCTACACCTTC. It translates to CSASFSTGGDGYTF.

This clone was seen more than once but under ten times. The genes are TRBV6-2 or TRBV6-3 and TRBJ1-2; a possible D gene is TRBD1 (6 bases). Germline V gene sequence: CDR1 MNHEY, CDR2 SVGEGT. Trimming pared 4 bases from V and 5 bases from J, leaving 14 bases between. The CDR3 is 14 amino acids. CDR3 protein: CASSLYGGSYGYTF. CDR3 nucleotide sequence: TGTGCCAGCAGTTTGTACGGGGGCTCGTATGGCTACACCTTC.